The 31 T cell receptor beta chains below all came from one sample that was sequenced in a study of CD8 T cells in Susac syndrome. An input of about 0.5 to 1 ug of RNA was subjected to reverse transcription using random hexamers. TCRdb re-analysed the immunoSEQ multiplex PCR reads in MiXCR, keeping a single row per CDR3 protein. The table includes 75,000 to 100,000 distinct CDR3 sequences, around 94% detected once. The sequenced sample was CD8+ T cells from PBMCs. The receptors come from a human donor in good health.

CDR3 nucleotide sequence: TGTGCCAGCAGTTTAAGGGAGCGGGAGACGAGCACAGATACGCAGTATTTT. As protein: CASSLRERETSTDTQYF. This chain joins TRBV12-3 or TRBV12-4 and TRBJ2-3, with 8 bases lining up with TRBD2. V gave up 2 bases and J gave up 0 bases; unmatched junction bases: 7. The CDR3 extends over 17 amino acids.

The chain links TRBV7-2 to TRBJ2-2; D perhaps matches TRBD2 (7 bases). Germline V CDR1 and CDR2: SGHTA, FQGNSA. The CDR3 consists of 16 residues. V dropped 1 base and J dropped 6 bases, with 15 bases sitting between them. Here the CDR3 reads CASSLELGGAAGELFF. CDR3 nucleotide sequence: TGTGCCAGCAGCTTAGAGTTAGGGGGGGCCGCCGGGGAGCTGTTTTTT.

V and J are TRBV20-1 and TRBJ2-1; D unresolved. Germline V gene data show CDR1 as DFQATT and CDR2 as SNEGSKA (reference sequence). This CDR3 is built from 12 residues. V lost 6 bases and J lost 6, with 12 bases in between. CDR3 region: CSAPPRFNEQFF. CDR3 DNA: TGCAGTGCCCCCCCTAGGTTCAATGAGCAGTTCTTC.

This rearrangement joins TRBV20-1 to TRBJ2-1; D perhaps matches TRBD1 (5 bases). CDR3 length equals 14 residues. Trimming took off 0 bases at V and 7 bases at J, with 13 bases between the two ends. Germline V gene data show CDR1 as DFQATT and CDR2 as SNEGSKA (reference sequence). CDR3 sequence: CSARDMLGDNEQFF. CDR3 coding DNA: TGCAGTGCTAGAGATATGTTAGGGGATAATGAGCAGTTCTTC.

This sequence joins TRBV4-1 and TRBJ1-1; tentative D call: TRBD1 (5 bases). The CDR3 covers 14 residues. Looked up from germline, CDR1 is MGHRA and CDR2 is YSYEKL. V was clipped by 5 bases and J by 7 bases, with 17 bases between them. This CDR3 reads CASSLSGTPLEAFF. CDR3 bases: TGCGCCAGCAGCTTGTCCGGGACGCCCCTTGAAGCTTTCTTT.

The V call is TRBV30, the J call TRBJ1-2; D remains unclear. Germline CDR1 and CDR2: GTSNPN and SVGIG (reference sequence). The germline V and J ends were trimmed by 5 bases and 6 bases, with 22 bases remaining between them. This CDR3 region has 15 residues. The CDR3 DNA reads TGTGCCTGGGTTCCCCCCATTGTGGCACCGGATGGCTACACCTTC. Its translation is CAWVPPIVAPDGYTF.

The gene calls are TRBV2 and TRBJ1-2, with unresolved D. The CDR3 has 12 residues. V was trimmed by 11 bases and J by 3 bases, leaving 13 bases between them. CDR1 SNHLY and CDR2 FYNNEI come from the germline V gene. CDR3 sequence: CAGLDGYYGYTF. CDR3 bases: TGTGCCGGCCTCGACGGTTACTATGGCTACACCTTC.

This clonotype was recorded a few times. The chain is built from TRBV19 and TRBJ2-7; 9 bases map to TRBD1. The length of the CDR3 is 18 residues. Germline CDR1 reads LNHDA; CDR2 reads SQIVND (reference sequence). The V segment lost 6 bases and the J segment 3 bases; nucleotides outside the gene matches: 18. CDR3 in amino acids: CASSTVGQGVANSYEQYF. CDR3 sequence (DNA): TGTGCCAGTAGCACCGTGGGACAGGGCGTTGCGAATAGCTACGAGCAGTACTTC. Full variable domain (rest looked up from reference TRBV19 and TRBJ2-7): DGGITQSPKYLFRKEGQNVTLSCEQNLNHDAMYWYRQDPGQGLRLIYYSQIVNDFQKGDIAEGYSVSREKKESFPLTVTSAQKNPTAFYLCASSTVGQGVANSYEQYFGPGTRLTVT.

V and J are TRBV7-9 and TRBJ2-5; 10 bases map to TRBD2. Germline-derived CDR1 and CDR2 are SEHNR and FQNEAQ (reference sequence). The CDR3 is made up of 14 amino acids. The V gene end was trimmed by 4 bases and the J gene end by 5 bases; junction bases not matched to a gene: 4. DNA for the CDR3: TGTGCCAGCAGCTCACTAGCGGGAAGCGAGACCCAGTACTTC. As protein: CASSSLAGSETQYF. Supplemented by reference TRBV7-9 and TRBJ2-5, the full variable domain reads DTGVSQNPRHKITKRGQNVTFRCDPISEHNRLYWYRQTLGQGPEFLTYFQNEAQLEKSRLLSDRFSAERPKGSFSTLEIQRTEQGDSAMYLCASSSLAGSETQYFGPGTRLLVL.

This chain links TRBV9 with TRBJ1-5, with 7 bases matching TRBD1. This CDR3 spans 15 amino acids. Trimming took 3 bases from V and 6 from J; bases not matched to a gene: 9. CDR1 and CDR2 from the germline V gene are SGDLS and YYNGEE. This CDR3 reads CASSGQGGGGQPQHF. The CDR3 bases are TGTGCCAGCAGCGGACAAGGGGGCGGAGGTCAGCCCCAGCATTTT.

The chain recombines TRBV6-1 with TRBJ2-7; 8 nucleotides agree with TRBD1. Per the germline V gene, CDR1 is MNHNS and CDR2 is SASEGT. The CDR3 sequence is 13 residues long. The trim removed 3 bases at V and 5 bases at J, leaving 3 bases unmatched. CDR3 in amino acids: CASSDRTGNEQYV. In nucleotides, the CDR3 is TGTGCCAGCAGTGACAGGACAGGGAACGAGCAGTACGTC.

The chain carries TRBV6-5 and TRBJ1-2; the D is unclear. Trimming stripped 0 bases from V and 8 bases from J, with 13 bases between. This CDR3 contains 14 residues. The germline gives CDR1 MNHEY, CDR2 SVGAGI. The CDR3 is CASSYSPAGQGYTF. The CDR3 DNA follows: TGTGCCAGCAGTTACTCCCCTGCCGGGCAAGGCTACACCTTC.

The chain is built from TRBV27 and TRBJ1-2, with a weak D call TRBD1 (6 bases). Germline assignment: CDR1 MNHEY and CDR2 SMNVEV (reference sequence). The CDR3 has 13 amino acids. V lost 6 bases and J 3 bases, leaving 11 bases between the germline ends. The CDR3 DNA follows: TGTGCCAGCAGGGCCGGACAGTACTATGGCTACACCTTC. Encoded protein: CASRAGQYYGYTF.

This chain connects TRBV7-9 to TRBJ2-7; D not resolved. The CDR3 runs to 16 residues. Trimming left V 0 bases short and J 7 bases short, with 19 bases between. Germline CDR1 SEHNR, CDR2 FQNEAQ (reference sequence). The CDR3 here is CASSLASRTAYGEQYV. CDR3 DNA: TGTGCCAGCAGCTTAGCGAGCAGAACAGCGTACGGGGAGCAGTACGTC.

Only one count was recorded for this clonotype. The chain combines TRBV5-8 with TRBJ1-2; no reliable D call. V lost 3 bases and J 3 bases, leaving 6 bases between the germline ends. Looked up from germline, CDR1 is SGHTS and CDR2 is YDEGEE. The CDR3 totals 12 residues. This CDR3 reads CASSSRYYGYTF. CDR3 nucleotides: TGTGCCAGCAGCTCGCGGTACTATGGCTACACCTTC.

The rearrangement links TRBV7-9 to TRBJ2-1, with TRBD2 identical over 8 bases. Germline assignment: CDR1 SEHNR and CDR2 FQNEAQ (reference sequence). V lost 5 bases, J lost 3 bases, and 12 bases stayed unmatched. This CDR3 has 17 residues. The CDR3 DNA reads TGTGCCAGCAGCCGAAACCGGGGGGGAGCAAACTACAATGAGCAGTTCTTC. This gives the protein CASSRNRGGANYNEQFF.

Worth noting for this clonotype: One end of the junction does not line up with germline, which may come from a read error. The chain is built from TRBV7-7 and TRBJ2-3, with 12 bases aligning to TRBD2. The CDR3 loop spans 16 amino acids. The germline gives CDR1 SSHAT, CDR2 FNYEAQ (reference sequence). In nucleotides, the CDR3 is TGTGCTAGCAGCTTCGGACTAGCGGGAAGCACAGATACGCAGTATTTT. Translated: CASSFGLAGSTDTQYF.

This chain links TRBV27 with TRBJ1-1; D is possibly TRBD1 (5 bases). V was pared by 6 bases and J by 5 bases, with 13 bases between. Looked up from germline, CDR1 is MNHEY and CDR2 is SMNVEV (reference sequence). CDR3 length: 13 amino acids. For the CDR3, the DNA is TGTGCCAGCAGACTAGGAAGGGGTACTGAAGCTTTCTTT. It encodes CASRLGRGTEAFF.

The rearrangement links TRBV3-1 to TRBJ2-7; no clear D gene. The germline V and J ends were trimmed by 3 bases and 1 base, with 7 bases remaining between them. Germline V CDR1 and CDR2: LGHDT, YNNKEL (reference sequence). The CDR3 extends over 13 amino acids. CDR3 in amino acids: CASSQGRSYEQYV. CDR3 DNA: TGTGCCAGCAGCCAGGGCAGGTCCTACGAGCAGTACGTC.

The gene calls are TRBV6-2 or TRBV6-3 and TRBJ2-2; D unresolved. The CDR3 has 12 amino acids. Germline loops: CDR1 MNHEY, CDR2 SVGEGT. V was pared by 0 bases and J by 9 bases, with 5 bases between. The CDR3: CASSYSTRELFF. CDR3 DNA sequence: TGTGCCAGCAGTTACTCGACCAGGGAGCTGTTTTTT.

CDR3 region: CASSVGRAGELFF. CDR3 in DNA: TGTGCCAGCAGCGTAGGCAGGGCCGGGGAGCTGTTTTTT. The V gene is TRBV9, the J gene TRBJ2-2; D is perhaps TRBD1 (5 bases). The CDR3 is made up of 13 amino acids. The germline V gene has CDR1 SGDLS and CDR2 YYNGEE. Between the trimmed V and J ends, which lost 0 bases and 6 bases, there was a span of 6 bases.

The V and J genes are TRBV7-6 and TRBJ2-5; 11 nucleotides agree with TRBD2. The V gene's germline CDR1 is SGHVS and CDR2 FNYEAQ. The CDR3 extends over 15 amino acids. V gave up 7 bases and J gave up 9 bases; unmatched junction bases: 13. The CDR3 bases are TGTGCCAGCAATCGACTAGCGGGGATGAGAATGGCCCAGTACTTC. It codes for CASNRLAGMRMAQYF.

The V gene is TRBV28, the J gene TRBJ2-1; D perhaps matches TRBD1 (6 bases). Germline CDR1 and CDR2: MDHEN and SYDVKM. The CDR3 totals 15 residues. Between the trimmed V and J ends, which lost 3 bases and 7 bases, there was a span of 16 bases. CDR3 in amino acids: CASSLLKEDRNEQFF. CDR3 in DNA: TGTGCCAGCAGTTTGTTGAAGGAAGACAGGAATGAGCAGTTCTTC.

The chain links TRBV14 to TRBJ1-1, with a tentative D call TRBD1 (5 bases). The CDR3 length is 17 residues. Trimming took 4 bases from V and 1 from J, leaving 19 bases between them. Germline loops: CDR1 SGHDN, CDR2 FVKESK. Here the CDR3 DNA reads TGTGCCAGCAGCCCCTACCCTCCCGGGACTGCGAACACTGAAGCTTTCTTT. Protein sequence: CASSPYPPGTANTEAFF.

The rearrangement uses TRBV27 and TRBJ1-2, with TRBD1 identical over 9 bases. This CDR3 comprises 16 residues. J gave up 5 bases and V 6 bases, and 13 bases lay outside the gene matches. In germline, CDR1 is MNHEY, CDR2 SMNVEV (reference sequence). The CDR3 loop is CASSLYPTGGMYGYTF. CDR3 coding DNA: TGTGCCAGCAGCCTCTACCCCACAGGGGGCATGTATGGCTACACCTTC.

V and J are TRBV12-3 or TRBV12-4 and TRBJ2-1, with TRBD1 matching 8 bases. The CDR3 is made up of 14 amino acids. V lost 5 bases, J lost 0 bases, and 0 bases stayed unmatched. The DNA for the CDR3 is TGTGCCAGCAGTGGACAGGGCTCCTACAATGAGCAGTTCTTC. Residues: CASSGQGSYNEQFF.

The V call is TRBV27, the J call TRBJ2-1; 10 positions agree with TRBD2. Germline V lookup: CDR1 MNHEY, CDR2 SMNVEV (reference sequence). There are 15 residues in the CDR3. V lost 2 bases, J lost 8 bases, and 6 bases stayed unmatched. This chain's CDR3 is CASSLGTSVWDEQFF. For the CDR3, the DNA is TGTGCCAGCAGTTTAGGGACTAGCGTTTGGGATGAGCAGTTCTTC.

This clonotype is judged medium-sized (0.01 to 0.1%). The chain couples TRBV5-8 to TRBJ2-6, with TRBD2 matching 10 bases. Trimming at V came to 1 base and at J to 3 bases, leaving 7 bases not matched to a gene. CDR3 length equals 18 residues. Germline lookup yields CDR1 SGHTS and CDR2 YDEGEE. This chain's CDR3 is CASSLPSGRKGGANVLTF. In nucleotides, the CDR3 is TGTGCCAGCAGCTTGCCTAGCGGGAGAAAGGGTGGGGCCAACGTCCTGACTTTC.

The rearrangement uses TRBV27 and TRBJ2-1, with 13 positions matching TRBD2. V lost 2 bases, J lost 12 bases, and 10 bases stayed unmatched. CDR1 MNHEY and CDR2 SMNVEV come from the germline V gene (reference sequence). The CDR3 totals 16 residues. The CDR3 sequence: CASSLTRTSGRGRQFF. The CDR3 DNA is TGTGCCAGCAGTTTAACCCGGACTAGCGGGAGAGGGCGGCAGTTCTTC.

DNA of the CDR3: TGTGCCAGCATTCGAAGATACTCCGGGGCAGATACGCAGTATTTT. Amino acids: CASIRRYSGADTQYF. V is TRBV2 and J is TRBJ2-3; D is possibly TRBD2 (5 bases). This CDR3 contains 15 residues. V lost 7 bases to trimming and J lost 4 bases, with 18 bases between them. Germline-derived CDR1 and CDR2 are SNHLY and FYNNEI. The whole variable domain, filled in from reference TRBV2 and TRBJ2-3, reads EPEVTQTPSHQVTQMGQEVILRCVPISNHLYFYWYRQILGQKVEFLVSFYNNEISEKSEIFDDQFSVERPDGSNFTLKIRSTKLEDSAMYFCASIRRYSGADTQYFGPGTRLTVL.

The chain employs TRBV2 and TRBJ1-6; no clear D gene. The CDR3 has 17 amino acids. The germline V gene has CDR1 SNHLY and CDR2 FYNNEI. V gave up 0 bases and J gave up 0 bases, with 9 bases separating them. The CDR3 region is CASSEARHDSYNSPLHF. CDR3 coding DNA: TGTGCCAGCAGTGAAGCGCGGCACGACTCCTATAATTCACCCCTCCACTTT. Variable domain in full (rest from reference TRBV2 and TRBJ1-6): EPEVTQTPSHQVTQMGQEVILRCVPISNHLYFYWYRQILGQKVEFLVSFYNNEISEKSEIFDDQFSVERPDGSNFTLKIRSTKLEDSAMYFCASSEARHDSYNSPLHFGNGTRLTVT.